This is a list of T cell receptor beta chains from one sample in a study of shared clonotypes between healthy human individuals. Clones were sequenced by immunoSEQ multiplex PCR, and TCRdb holds only the in-frame ones, with some missing. Of 450,000 to 500,000 clones in the sample, about 84% were seen once. Sample: PBMCs. The receptors come from a woman aged 40 to 49 in good health. Some clones in this sample may be carry-over from other donors' samples. Each CDR3 is given with its conserved first and last residue. D genes are given only for firm matches. Size tells how often a clone was seen (once, few, many) or the class of an expanded clone, and some rows leave it out.

TRBJ1-1	NA	NA	TRBV5-5	TGTGCCAGCAGCTACTTTGGGGTAGGCACTGAAGCTTTCTTT	CASSYFGVGTEAFF
TRBJ2-5	TRBD1	few	TRBV18	TGTGCCAGCTCGCCGGGACAGCAAGAGACCCAGTACTTC	CASSPGQQETQYF
TRBJ2-2	NA	few	TRBV25-1	TGTGCCAGCAGTGAAGGAGGACCGCACACCGGGGAGCTGTTTTTT	CASSEGGPHTGELFF
TRBJ2-5	TRBD2	NA	TRBV5-1	TGCGCCAGCAGCCCTAGCGGGAGTGGAGAGACCCAGTACTTC	CASSPSGSGETQYF
TRBJ2-3	NA	NA	TRBV13	TGTGCCAGCAGCCAACTAGCGCCGGATGGGGGGCATACGCAGTATTTT	CASSQLAPDGGHTQYF
TRBJ2-7	NA	NA	TRBV6-6	TGTGCCAGCAGTACGGCGGTACAGAGCTCCTACGAGCAGTACTTC	CASSTAVQSSYEQYF
TRBJ2-1	NA	NA	TRBV4-1	TGCGCCAGCAGCCAAGATAGCGGTGGGAACAATGAGCAGTTCTTC	CASSQDSGGNNEQFF
TRBJ2-2	NA	once	TRBV19	TGTGCCAGTAGTATCCGATTGGGGATTTCGAACACCGGGGAGCTGTTTTTT	CASSIRLGISNTGELFF
TRBJ2-2	TRBD2	few	TRBV18	TGTGCCAGCTCATCACTAGCGGGAGATCACACCGGGGAGCTGTTTTTT	CASSSLAGDHTGELFF
TRBJ2-1	TRBD2	NA	TRBV15	TGTGCCACCAGGACTAGCGGGAGCTATGAGCAGTTCTTC	CATRTSGSYEQFF
TRBJ2-3	NA	NA	TRBV9	TGTTCCAGCAGCCAAGATCGGGGCGGGACAAGCACAGATACGCAGTATTTT	CSSSQDRGGTSTDTQYF
TRBJ1-4	TRBD1	NA	TRBV9	TGTGCCAGCAGCGTATCCGCGGGACAGGGGGTATCTGAAAAACTGTTTTTT	CASSVSAGQGVSEKLFF
TRBJ1-1	NA	NA	TRBV29-1	TGCAGCGTTGAAGTGCAGGGGAACACTGAAGCTTTCTTT	CSVEVQGNTEAFF
TRBJ2-1	NA	NA	TRBV5-6	TGTGCCAGCAGCTTACCTCATGGAGGGGAGCAGTTCTTC	CASSLPHGGEQFF
TRBJ2-4	TRBD2	NA	TRBV6-5	TGTGCCAGCAGCCCAGGGACTAAGGACATTCAGTACTTC	CASSPGTKDIQYF
TRBJ2-3	TRBD2	NA	TRBV6-5	TGTGCCAGCAGGTTTAGCGGGAGCACAGATACGCAGTATTTT	CASRFSGSTDTQYF
TRBJ2-7	TRBD2	many	TRBV5-4	TGTGCCAGCAGCCTGTCGGGTAGCGGGAGTCACGAGCAGTACTTC	CASSLSGSGSHEQYF
TRBJ2-5	NA	NA	TRBV28	TGTGCCAGCAGTTTAGGGGAGTCTAGCCAGGAGACCCAGTACTTC	CASSLGESSQETQYF
TRBJ1-2	NA	few	TRBV28	TGTGCCAGTCACCAGGGCCTGTTCTATGGCTACACCTTC	CASHQGLFYGYTF
TRBJ1-5	NA	NA	TRBV7-2	TGTGCCAGCAGCTCAATGGGAAGCAATCAGCCCCAGCATTTT	CASSSMGSNQPQHF
TRBJ2-7	NA	NA	TRBV11-2	TGTGCCAGCATCTTAGAGGCGGCCCTAGCCCCCTACGGGCAGTACTTC	CASILEAALAPYGQYF
TRBJ2-7	NA	NA	TRBV6-5	TGTGCCAGCAGTTATGGGGGGTCGGCCTACGAGCAGTACTTC	CASSYGGSAYEQYF
TRBJ2-5	TRBD2	many	TRBV6-1	TGTGCCAGCAGTGCCATGACTAGCGGATCCCAAGAGACCCAGTACTTC	CASSAMTSGSQETQYF
TRBJ2-3	NA	NA	TRBV7-8	TGTGCCAGCAGCTTCAATGCAGGGCGCACAGATACGCAGTATTTT	CASSFNAGRTDTQYF
TRBJ2-2	TRBD2	NA	TRBV10-2	TGCGCCAGCAGGGGGGCTAGCGGGAGGGGATCCGGGGAGCTGTTTTTT	CASRGASGRGSGELFF
TRBJ2-7	NA	NA	TRBV7-2	TGTGCCAGCAGCTTATTCCTCCGGGGTAACGAGCAGTACTTC	CASSLFLRGNEQYF
TRBJ2-7	NA	NA	TRBV7-2	TGTGCCAGCAGCTTAACTAGGAACTCCTACGAGCAGTACTTC	CASSLTRNSYEQYF
TRBJ1-2	NA	NA	TRBV7-9	TGTGCCAGCAACTACGCCCCCGGGGACTATGGCTACACCTTC	CASNYAPGDYGYTF
TRBJ2-3	NA	NA	TRBV7-7	TGTGCCAGCAGCTTAGGAGCCTCTGGGGATACGCAGTATTTT	CASSLGASGDTQYF
TRBJ1-3	NA	NA	TRBV2	TGTGCCAACCTCGGGGTGGCCGACCCAGGAAACACCATATATTTT	CANLGVADPGNTIYF
TRBJ1-1	NA	NA	TRBV27	TGTGCCAGCAGTCTCACGAGGAGGGGCGAAGCTTTCTTT	CASSLTRRGEAFF
TRBJ2-4	NA	NA	TRBV15	TGTGCCACCAGCAGAGCCACGGGTGGTCTCTCGGCCAAAAACATTCAGTACTTC	CATSRATGGLSAKNIQYF
TRBJ1-2	NA	once	TRBV28	TGTGCCAGCAGTCCTCATGGTTATGGCTACACCTTC	CASSPHGYGYTF
TRBJ2-7	TRBD2	NA	TRBV7-2	TGTGCCAGCAGCTTAGCGGGAGGGAGGTACGAGCAGTACTTC	CASSLAGGRYEQYF
TRBJ2-7	TRBD1	NA	TRBV11-1	TGTGCCAGCAGCCACGGACAGGGGGCAAGAGAGCAGTACTTC	CASSHGQGAREQYF
TRBJ2-3	NA	NA	TRBV10-3	TGTGCCATGAGGACAGAAACTAGCACAGATACGCAGTATTTT	CAMRTETSTDTQYF
TRBJ1-5	NA	NA	TRBV21-1	TGTGCCAGCAGCAAAAGAGAGGGGAAGGTGGCCGAATCAGCCCCAGCATTT	CASSKREGKVAESAPAF
TRBJ2-1	TRBD2	NA	TRBV5-4	TGTGCCAGCAGCCCGGGGGCTAGCGGGAGGGCTGAGCAGTTCTTC	CASSPGASGRAEQFF
TRBJ2-4	TRBD2	NA	TRBV28	TGTGCCAGCAGTGTCCGAGGACTAGGTTGGGCCAAAAACATTCAGTACTTC	CASSVRGLGWAKNIQYF
TRBJ2-7	NA	NA	TRBV11-1	TGTGCCAGCAGCTTCGGGAACTACTACGAGCAGTACTTC	CASSFGNYYEQYF